This T cell receptor (beta chain) was profiled in a study of shared clonotypes between healthy human individuals (dated by TCRdb to about 2020). Context from the whole study: The cohort included a few men and two women between 18 and 49 years of age. The study deeply sequenced blood TCR repertoires of five healthy adults to estimate repertoire size and the extent of clonotype sharing between individuals. Different laboratories and diverse techniques were used to prepare libraries and sequence TCR repertoires, to increase sequencing depth and limit assay-specific biases. For each donor, CD4 naive and CD4 memory were each given three plates, CD8 naive was given two plates, and CD8 memory was given one plate. Each donor's leukapheresis produced roughly between about 0.9 and 9.5 billion PBMCs.

The germline V gene (reference sequence) supplies CDR1 SEHNR and CDR2 FQNEAQ. V is cut back by 9 bases and J by 1 base, with 7 bases in the junction unmatched. Reading from cysteine to phenylalanine, the CDR3 counts 15 amino acids. Just the 45-base CDR3 DNA is kept, in frame starting at base 1. CD8 naive samples were obtained by positive selection for CCR7 among CD45RO-negative cells, yielding a CD45RA+CCR7+ population from which TemRA cells were excluded. The donors were healthy, HIV-negative adults with no recently reported acute infections or vaccinations. Every donor was a Caucasian adult living in Nashville, Tennessee, USA. Blood was obtained by leukapheresis, after which PBMCs were separated by Ficoll-Histopaque density gradient centrifugation and cryopreserved in liquid nitrogen vapor phase. Analytical flow cytometry was used to check the purity and quantity of every magnetically sorted T cell population. From each sorted fraction, genomic DNA was isolated and quantified by UV absorbance on a Nanodrop 2000c.

Using the deep immunoSEQ assay, multiplex PCR amplified TCR CDR3 regions from genomic DNA. Extracted genomic DNA from each cell subset was spread evenly across all wells of several immunoSEQ 96-well plates, with each plate serving as a replicate. For sorted subsets, approximately 190 ng of genomic DNA, equivalent to around 29,000 T cell genomes, went into each replicate PCR. The purified libraries were quantified using a Qubit 3.0 fluorometer, sized with a Bioanalyzer 2100, and then quantified again using the KAPA Library Quantification kit. Every immunoSEQ 96-well plate was sequenced on a dedicated single-read 150-cycle Illumina NextSeq 550 flow cell. The authors processed their data as follows. Because the immunoSEQ output held only junctional sequences and lacked quality scores, the filtering could not match the filtering applied to full-length reads. Sequences were annotated with PyIR, a Python wrapper for IgBLAST v1.9, and V/J genes and CDR3 were assigned using IMGT germline references. Any read was removed if the V/J assignment was weak (E-value above 1e-6), the CDR3 was missing, or the read contained stop codons, out-of-frame junctions, or ambiguous translated residues. V3J clonotypes were defined by identical inferred V gene, J gene, and CDR3 amino acid sequence. The percentage overlap between two repertoires was calculated by dividing the number of shared unique clonotypes by the size of the smaller repertoire. Repertoire richness was assessed with RTK rarefaction, the Chao1 estimator, and Recon v2.1 estimates of unobserved clonotypes. OLGA was used to compute generation probabilities for all TCRbeta clonotypes that the gDNA method yielded from four donors. The table comes from immuneACCESS by way of TCRdb, which keeps in-frame sequences with V and J called. Part of the clones is missing from these tables; in studies checked, under half for an unresolved V gene and the rest for unknown reasons. The V and J calls and clone size were taken over from that table, and D and trimming were inferred from the DNA. For this sample there are millions of clones; about 93% appear just once. The ten most abundant clones make up 1.5% to 2% of the sample.

This clone was counted only a few times. The target of this receptor is not known. Per-base qualities were not stored, and no clone one base away is much larger. On the study overall, not on this receptor specifically: Because the study included only a small number of donors, the genetic and exposure-history diversity represented was limited. Rarefaction of sorted-subset datasets indicated incomplete sequencing despite the large sequencing depth. Pairwise subsampling led to the expectation that sequencing depth would affect the degree of clonotype sharing among donors. Clonotypes shared by all four sorted-subset donors showed higher generation probabilities than non-shared clonotypes. Only blood was sampled, and tissue TCR repertoires likely differ from those in blood. Estimated clonotype richness was generally larger for naive than for memory subsets. Sharing across several donors was observed for approximately 5% of naive CD4, over 3% of naive CD8, 2% to 2.5% of memory CD4, and roughly 0.4% of memory CD8 clonotypes.

Sequencing used naive CD8+ T cells from PBMCs. The cell subset or site label here, explained by the study, means: CD45RA+CCR7+. This receptor chain uses TRBV7-9 and TRBJ2-2, with TRBD1 identical over 8 junction bases. This receptor was obtained from a young man in good health. Some clones in this sample may be carry-over from other donors' samples. The CDR3 loop reads CARDLGTGNTGELFF. The sequenced DNA is TGTGCCAGGGACCTTGGGACAGGGAACACCGGGGAGCTGTTTTTT.